The present T cell receptor beta chain was sequenced within a study of blood T cell repertoires in COVID-19. Study information: Sites across the United States, Italy and Spain contributed samples from acute and convalescent COVID-19. From T cells, B-cell-depleted T cells, or PBMCs came the material, which was cDNA or gDNA.

This CDR3 contains 14 residues. Trimming shortened V by 6 bases and J by 0 bases, and 11 bases separated the two germline ends. Germline V gene sequence: CDR1 LNHDA, CDR2 SQIVND (reference sequence). Original processing methods: Cell counts per sample came from amplifying reference gene primers. Profiling relied on immunoSEQ multiplex PCR, and the TCRdb table lists in-frame clones only, not all of them. V and J calls plus clone size are reproduced from that table; the DNA served to infer D and trimming. The top ten clones hold 1.5% to 2% of a sample with some 120,000 clones, over 75% of them seen once.

Material for sequencing was peripheral blood. The V and J genes are TRBV19 and TRBJ1-1; D may be TRBD1 (5 bases). This TCR was recovered from a human donor with active COVID-19. The donor label of this sample is uncertain. The CDR3 nucleotides are TGTGCCAGTAGGGATCAGGGAATGAACACTGAAGCTTTCTTT. Encoded protein: CASRDQGMNTEAFF. The variable domain in full, with the rest retrieved from reference TRBV19 and TRBJ1-1, is DGGITQSPKYLFRKEGQNVTLSCEQNLNHDAMYWYRQDPGQGLRLIYYSQIVNDFQKGDIAEGYSVSREKKESFPLTVTSAQKNPTAFYLCASRDQGMNTEAFFGQGTRLTVV.